The clone carrying this T cell receptor (beta chain) was seen many times. The target antigen is unknown. The data were taken from a study of T cell repertoires in cytomegalovirus infection. Study-level background: In public TCR beta signatures, there were indications of both CMV infection and matching HLA type.

General study findings and limits: The cumulative frequency of public TCR beta families identified carriers of CMV plus the relevant HLA. There were HLA-C-restricted CMV-specific TCR beta clonotypes dominating the ex vivo response.

Each CDR3 protein gets one entry after TCRdb re-called the reads with MiXCR. The data contain some 270,000 distinct CDR3 sequences, approximately 15% of them singletons. The CDR3 totals 15 residues. V was cut by 8 bases and J by 3 bases, with 19 bases left in between. Per the germline V gene, CDR1 is LNHDA and CDR2 is SQIVND (reference sequence). The chain employs TRBV19 and TRBJ1-1; weak D call: TRBD1 (5 bases). The sequenced sample was CD8+ T cells from PBMCs. The source of this sequence is a human donor in good health (CMV status not recorded). Some clones in this sample may be carry-over from other donors' samples. CDR3 DNA: TGTGCCAGTGACTTCCGAGGGGACGGAGACACTGAAGCTTTCTTT. Its translation: CASDFRGDGDTEAFF.